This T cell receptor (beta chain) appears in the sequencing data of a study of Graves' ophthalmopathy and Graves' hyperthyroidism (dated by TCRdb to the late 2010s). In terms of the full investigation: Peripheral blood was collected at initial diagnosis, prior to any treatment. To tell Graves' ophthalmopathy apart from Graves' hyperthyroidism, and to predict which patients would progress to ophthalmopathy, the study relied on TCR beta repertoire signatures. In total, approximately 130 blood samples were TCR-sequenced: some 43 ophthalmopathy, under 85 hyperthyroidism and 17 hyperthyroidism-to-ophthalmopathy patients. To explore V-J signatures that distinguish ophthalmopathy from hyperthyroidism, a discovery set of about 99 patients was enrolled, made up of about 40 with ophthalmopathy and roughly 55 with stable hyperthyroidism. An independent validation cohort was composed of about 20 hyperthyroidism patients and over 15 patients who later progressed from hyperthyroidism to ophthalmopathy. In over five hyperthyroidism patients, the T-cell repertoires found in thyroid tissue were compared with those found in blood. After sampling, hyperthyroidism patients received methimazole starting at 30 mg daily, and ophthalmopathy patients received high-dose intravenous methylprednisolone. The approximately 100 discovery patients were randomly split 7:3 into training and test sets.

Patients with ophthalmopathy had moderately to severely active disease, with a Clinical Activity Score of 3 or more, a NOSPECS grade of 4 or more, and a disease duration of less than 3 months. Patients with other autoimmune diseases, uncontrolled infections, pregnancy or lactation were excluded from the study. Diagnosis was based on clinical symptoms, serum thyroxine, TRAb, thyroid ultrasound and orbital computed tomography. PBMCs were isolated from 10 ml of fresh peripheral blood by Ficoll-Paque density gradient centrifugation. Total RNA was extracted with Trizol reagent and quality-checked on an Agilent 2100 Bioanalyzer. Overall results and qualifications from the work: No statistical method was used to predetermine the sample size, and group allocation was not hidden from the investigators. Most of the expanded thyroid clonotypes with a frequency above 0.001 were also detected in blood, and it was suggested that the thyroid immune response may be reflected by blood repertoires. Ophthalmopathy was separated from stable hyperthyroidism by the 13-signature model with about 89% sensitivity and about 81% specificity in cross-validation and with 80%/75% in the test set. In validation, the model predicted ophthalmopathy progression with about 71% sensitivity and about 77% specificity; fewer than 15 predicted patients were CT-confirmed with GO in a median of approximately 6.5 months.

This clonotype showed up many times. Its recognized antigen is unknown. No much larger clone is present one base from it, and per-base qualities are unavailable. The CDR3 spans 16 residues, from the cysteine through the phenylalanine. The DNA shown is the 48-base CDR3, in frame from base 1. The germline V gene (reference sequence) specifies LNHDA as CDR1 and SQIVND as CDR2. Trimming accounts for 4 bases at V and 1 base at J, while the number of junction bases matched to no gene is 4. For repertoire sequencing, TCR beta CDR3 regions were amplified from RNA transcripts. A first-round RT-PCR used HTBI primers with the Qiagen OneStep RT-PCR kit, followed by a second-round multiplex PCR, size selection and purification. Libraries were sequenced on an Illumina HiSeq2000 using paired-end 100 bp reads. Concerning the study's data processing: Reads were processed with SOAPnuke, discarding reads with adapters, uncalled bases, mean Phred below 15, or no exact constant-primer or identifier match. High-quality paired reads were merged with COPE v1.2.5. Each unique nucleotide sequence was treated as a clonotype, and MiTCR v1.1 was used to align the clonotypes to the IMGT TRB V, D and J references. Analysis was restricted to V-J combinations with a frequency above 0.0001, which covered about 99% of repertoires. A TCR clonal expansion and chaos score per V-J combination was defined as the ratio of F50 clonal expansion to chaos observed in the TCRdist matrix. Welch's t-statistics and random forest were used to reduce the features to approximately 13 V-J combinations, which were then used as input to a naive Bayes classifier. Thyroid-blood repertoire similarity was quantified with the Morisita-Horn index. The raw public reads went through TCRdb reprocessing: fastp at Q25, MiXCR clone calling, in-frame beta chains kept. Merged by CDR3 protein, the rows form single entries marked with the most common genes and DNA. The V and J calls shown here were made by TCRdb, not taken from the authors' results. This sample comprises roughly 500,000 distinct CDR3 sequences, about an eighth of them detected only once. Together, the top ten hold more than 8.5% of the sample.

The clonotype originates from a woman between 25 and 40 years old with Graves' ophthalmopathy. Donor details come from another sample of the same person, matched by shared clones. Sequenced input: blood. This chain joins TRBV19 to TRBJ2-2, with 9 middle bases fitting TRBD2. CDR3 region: CASSTAGGRNTGELFF. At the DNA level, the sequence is TGTGCCAGTAGTACGGCGGGAGGGCGGAACACCGGGGAGCTGTTTTTT.